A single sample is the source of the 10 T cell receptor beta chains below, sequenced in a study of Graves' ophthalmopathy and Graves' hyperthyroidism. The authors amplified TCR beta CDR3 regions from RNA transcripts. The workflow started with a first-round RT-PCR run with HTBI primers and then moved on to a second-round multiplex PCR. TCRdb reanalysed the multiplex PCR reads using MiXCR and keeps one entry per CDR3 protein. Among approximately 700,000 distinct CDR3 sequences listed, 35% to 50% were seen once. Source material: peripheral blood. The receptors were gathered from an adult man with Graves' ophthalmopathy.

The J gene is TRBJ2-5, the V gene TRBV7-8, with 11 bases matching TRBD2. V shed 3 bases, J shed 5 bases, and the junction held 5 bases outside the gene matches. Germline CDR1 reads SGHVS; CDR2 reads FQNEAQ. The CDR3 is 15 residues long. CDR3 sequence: CASSLGSGGAETQYF. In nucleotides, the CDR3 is TGTGCCAGCAGCTTGGGTAGCGGGGGGGCGGAGACCCAGTACTTC.

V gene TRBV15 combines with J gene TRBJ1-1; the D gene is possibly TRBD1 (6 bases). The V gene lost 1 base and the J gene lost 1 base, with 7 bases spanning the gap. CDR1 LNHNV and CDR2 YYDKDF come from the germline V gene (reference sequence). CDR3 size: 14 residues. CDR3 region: CATSRGTANTEAFF. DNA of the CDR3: TGTGCCACCAGCAGAGGGACAGCGAACACTGAAGCTTTCTTT.

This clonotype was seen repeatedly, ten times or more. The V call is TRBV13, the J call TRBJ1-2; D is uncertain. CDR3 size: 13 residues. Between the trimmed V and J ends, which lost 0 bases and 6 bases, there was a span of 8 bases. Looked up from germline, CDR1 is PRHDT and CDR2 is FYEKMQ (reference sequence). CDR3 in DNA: TGTGCCAGCAGCTTAGGAGGGAGCCATGGCTACACCTTC. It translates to CASSLGGSHGYTF.

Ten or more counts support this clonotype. The CDR3 is CASSEQGQGEAFF. The DNA of the CDR3 is TGCGCCAGCAGTGAGCAAGGACAGGGAGAAGCTTTCTTT. The chain has TRBV10-2 and TRBJ1-1; 8 positions agree with TRBD1. The CDR3 has 13 residues. Germline lookup yields CDR1 WSHSY and CDR2 SAAADI. V was pared by 2 bases and J by 8 bases, with 4 bases of the junction left unmatched.

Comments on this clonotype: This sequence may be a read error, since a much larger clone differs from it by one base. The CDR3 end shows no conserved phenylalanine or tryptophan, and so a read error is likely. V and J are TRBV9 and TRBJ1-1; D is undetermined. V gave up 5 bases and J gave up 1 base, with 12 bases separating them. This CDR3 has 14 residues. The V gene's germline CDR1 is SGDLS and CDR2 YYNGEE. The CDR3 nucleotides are TGTGCCAGCAGAGCACCGGGCTCGAACACTGAAGCTTTCTCT. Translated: CASRAPGSNTEAFS.

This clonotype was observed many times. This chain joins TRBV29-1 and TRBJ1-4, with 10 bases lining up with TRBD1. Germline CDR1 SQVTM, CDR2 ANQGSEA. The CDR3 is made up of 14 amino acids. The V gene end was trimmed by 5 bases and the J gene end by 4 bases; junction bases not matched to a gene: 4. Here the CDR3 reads CSVPGQGNNEKLFF. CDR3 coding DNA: TGCAGCGTTCCGGGACAGGGGAATAATGAAAAACTGTTTTTT.

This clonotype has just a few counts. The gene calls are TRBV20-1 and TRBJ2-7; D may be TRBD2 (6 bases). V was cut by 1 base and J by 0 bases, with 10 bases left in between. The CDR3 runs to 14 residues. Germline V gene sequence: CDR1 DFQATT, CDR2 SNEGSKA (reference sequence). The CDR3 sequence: CSARVEGISYEQYF. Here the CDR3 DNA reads TGCAGTGCTAGAGTGGAGGGAATCTCCTACGAGCAGTACTTC.

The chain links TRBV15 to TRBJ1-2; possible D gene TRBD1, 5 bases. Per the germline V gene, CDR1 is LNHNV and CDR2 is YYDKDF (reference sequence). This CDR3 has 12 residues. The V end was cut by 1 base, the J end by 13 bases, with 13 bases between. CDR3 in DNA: TGTGCCACCAGCAGAGGGACACCTTGGCCCACCTTC. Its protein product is CATSRGTPWPTF.

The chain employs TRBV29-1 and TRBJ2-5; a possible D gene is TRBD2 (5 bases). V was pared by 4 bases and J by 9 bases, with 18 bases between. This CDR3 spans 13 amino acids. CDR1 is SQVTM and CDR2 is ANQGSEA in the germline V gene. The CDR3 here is CSVGGSGNQPQYF. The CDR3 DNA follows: TGCAGCGTTGGAGGGTCCGGCAATCAGCCCCAGTACTTC.

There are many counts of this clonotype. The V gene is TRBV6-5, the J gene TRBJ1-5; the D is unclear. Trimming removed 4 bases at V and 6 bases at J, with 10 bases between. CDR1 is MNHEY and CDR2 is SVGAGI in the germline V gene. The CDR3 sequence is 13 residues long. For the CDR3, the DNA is TGTGCCAGCAGTTCCGTGTGGGGTCAGCCCCAGCATTTT. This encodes CASSSVWGQPQHF.